One sample yielded the 10 T cell receptor beta chains listed below, sequenced in a study of shared clonotypes between healthy human individuals. The data were produced by immunoSEQ multiplex PCR, yet TCRdb's version contains in-frame clones alone and is incomplete. The repertoire holds about 2.5 million clones, with around 90% as singletons. Sequenced: naive CD4+ T cells from PBMCs. Indicated subset: CD45RA+ positively selected. Receptor source: a man aged 18-30 years in good health. Some clones in this sample may be carry-over from other donors' samples.

To note about this clone: Additional DNA sequences in this sample encode the identical CDR3. The V and J genes are TRBV5-6 and TRBJ2-7, with no clear D. This CDR3 is 13 amino acids long. The germline V gene has CDR1 SGHDT and CDR2 YYEEEE. Trimming shortened V by 0 bases and J by 2 bases, and 6 bases separated the two germline ends. This chain's CDR3 is CASSLGGPYEQYF. DNA for the CDR3: TGTGCCAGCAGCTTGGGTGGGCCCTACGAGCAGTACTTC.

The chain carries TRBV19 and TRBJ1-3; the match to TRBD1 covers 7 bases. Unmatched junction bases numbered 2, after V lost 6 bases and J lost 0 bases. The germline gives CDR1 LNHDA, CDR2 SQIVND (reference sequence). CDR3 length: 14 amino acids. CDR3 bases: TGTGCCAGTAGCGGGACAGCCTCTGGAAACACCATATATTTT. This gives the protein CASSGTASGNTIYF.

The rearrangement links TRBV2 to TRBJ2-1; weak D call: TRBD2 (6 bases). CDR3 length equals 16 residues. V was cut by 1 base and J by 0 bases, with 10 bases left in between. Germline CDR1 reads SNHLY; CDR2 reads FYNNEI. CDR3: CASSEGAGPSYNEQFF. Written as DNA, the CDR3 is TGTGCCAGCAGTGAAGGTGCGGGGCCCTCCTACAATGAGCAGTTCTTC.

The chain is built from TRBV5-5 and TRBJ2-1; no clear D gene. CDR3 length: 14 amino acids. Trimming left V 6 bases short and J 5 bases short, with 15 bases between. CDR1 is SGHKS and CDR2 is YYEKEE in the germline V gene (reference sequence). The CDR3 nucleotides are TGTGCCAGCACTCGGCTATATGCGAACAATGAGCAGTTCTTC. Translation: CASTRLYANNEQFF. Variable domain in full (rest from reference TRBV5-5 and TRBJ2-1): DAGVTQSPTHLIKTRGQQVTLRCSPISGHKSVSWYQQVLGQGPQFIFQYYEKEERGRGNFPDRFSARQFPNYSSELNVNALLLGDSALYLCASTRLYANNEQFFGPGTRLTVL.

The rearrangement links TRBV7-3 to TRBJ1-3; D is ambiguous. The CDR3 runs to 11 residues. The V end was cut by 2 bases, the J end by 8 bases, with 4 bases between. Germline V gives CDR1 SGHTA, CDR2 FQGTGA. The CDR3 protein is CASSLGYTIYF. The CDR3 DNA reads TGTGCCAGCAGCTTAGGGTACACCATATATTTT.

The gene calls are TRBV10-3 and TRBJ2-1, with 15 bases fitting TRBD2. J lost 7 bases, V lost 4 bases, and 5 bases had no gene match. The CDR3 sequence is 16 residues long. Germline V gene data show CDR1 as ENHRY and CDR2 as SYGVKD. CDR3 sequence reads: CAISVRTSGRVNEQFF. DNA of the CDR3: TGTGCCATCAGTGTTAGGACTAGCGGGAGGGTAAATGAGCAGTTCTTC.

The chain combines TRBV7-8 with TRBJ2-2; no definite D call. The V and J ends lost 4 bases and 6 bases respectively, with 15 bases between them. Germline lookup yields CDR1 SGHVS and CDR2 FQNEAQ. The CDR3 has 15 residues. The CDR3 reads CASSYVWDTAGELFF. CDR3 DNA: TGTGCCAGCAGCTACGTCTGGGATACGGCCGGGGAGCTGTTTTTT.

To note about this clone: Within the sample, other DNA sequences also encode this same CDR3. The V call is TRBV29-1, the J call TRBJ1-4; possibly TRBD1 for D (5 bases). Trimming took 6 bases from V and 0 from J, leaving 11 bases between them. Germline V gene lookup returns CDR1 SQVTM and CDR2 ANQGSEA. The CDR3 has 14 residues. The CDR3 protein is CSVVGGSTNEKLFF. The CDR3 DNA follows: TGCAGCGTCGTTGGGGGATCAACTAATGAAAAACTGTTTTTT.

This clone showed up just a few times. The chain combines TRBV6-1 with TRBJ2-7; D gene ambiguous. The CDR3 length is 15 residues. Trimming cost V 1 base and J 3 bases, with 13 bases left between them. The germline V gene encodes CDR1 MNHNS and CDR2 SASEGT. The CDR3 nucleotides read TGTGCCAGCAGTGAAGTCCCCCGAGCATTCTACGAGCAGTACTTC. Translation gives CASSEVPRAFYEQYF.

The chain is built from TRBV9 and TRBJ1-2; D uncertain. Per germline, CDR1 SGDLS and CDR2 YYNGEE. The CDR3 runs to 14 residues. V gave up 4 bases and J gave up 4 bases, with 14 bases separating them. For the CDR3, the DNA is TGTGCCAGCAGCTCCCCCGCTCGGGGCTATGGCTACACCTTC. Amino acids: CASSSPARGYGYTF.